Below, one TCR beta chain is given with its context. This clonotype has just a few counts. Which antigen it targets is not known. Base qualities are not at hand, and no much larger clone is one base apart. Sequenced on an Illumina HiSeq 1500. TCRdb reprocessed the public reads (quality trimming at Q25 with fastp, clone calling with MiXCR) and kept in-frame beta chains. Rows with one shared CDR3 protein collapse into an entry with the most common genes and DNA. This sample gives some 600,000 distinct CDR3 sequences in total; around 24% of them show up just once. Roughly 8% of the sample is taken by the ten largest. The data are from a study of T cell repertoires in cytomegalovirus infection (dated by TCRdb to between 2018 and 2021). About the study as a whole: The HLA type of each donor mattered for the analysis, because public TCR beta signatures pointed to carriage of CMV infection along with the matching HLA type. Broader findings and caveats from the paper: The ex vivo response was dominated by HLA-C-restricted CMV-specific TCR beta clonotypes, and the single most frequent clonotype in two of eight donors was supplied by these HLA-C-restricted clonotypes. Cumulative frequency of public TCR beta family members discriminated carriers of CMV infection plus the relevant HLA type in this cohort and an independent 352-donor cohort.

The CDR3 holds 12 amino acids from the cysteine to the phenylalanine. Only CDR3 DNA is held: 36 bases, read in frame from base 1. The V end gives up 4 bases and the J end 5 bases, leaving 2 bases in the junction not matched to a gene. Sequences SGHDN (CDR1) and FVKESK (CDR2) are obtained from the germline V gene. Rearrangement joined TRBV14 to TRBJ2-7; the central 7 bases match TRBD2. The sequence derives from a human donor in good health (CMV status not recorded). Some clones in this sample may be carry-over from other donors' samples. Sequenced input: CD8+ T cells from PBMCs. The CDR3 has the sequence CASSPGRNEQYF. The nucleotide sequence reads TGTGCCAGCAGCCCCGGGAGGAACGAGCAGTACTTC.